One sample yielded the 3 T cell receptor beta chains listed below, sequenced in a study of blood T cell repertoires in COVID-19. The repertoire was sequenced with immunoSEQ multiplex PCR; TCRdb's copy has only in-frame clones and lacks some. The sample records approximately 220,000 clones, roughly 80% being singletons. The sample consisted of peripheral blood. The receptors stem from a woman over 75 with acute or convalescent COVID-19.

The chain has TRBV28 and TRBJ2-2; tentative D call: TRBD2 (5 bases). Trimming left V 11 bases short and J 0 bases short, with 13 bases between. The germline V gene has CDR1 MDHEN and CDR2 SYDVKM. This CDR3 has 14 residues. CDR3: CALRSGTNTGELFF. The CDR3 nucleotides read TGTGCCCTACGAAGCGGCACGAACACCGGGGAGCTGTTTTTT.

V is TRBV5-1 and J is TRBJ2-5; 9 bases map to TRBD2. The V gene end was trimmed by 1 base and the J gene end by 1 base; junction bases not matched to a gene: 8. This CDR3 comprises 17 residues. Germline assignment: CDR1 SGHRS and CDR2 YFSETQ. For the CDR3, the DNA is TGCGCCAGCAGCTTGAGATTGAGCGGGAGGATCCAAGAGACCCAGTACTTC. Translating gives CASSLRLSGRIQETQYF.

This chain's CDR3 is CASSPLLAEQYF. The DNA of the CDR3 is TGTGCCAGCAGCCCGTTGCTAGCGGAGCAGTACTTC. V gene TRBV3-1 (or the pseudogene TRBV3-2) combines with J gene TRBJ2-5; 7 nucleotides align to TRBD2. The CDR3 runs to 12 residues. The germline V gene has CDR1 LGHDT and CDR2 YNNKEL (reference sequence). The V gene end was trimmed by 4 bases and the J gene end by 11 bases; junction bases not matched to a gene: 7.